This record covers a single T cell receptor beta chain. No antigen is known for it. Other DNA variants within this sample encode the same CDR3. The sample belongs to a study of PD-1 blockade in mismatch repair-deficient tumors. The study's findings and limits: Rapid post-treatment expansion, then contraction, generally preceding radiologic response, marked tumor-resident clones.

Mismatch repair deficiency was confirmed in all patients, by PCR or immunohistochemistry. Trimming took 4 bases from V and 6 from J, leaving 14 bases between them. Per the germline V gene, CDR1 is GTSNPN and CDR2 is SVGIG (reference sequence). The CDR3 extends over 13 amino acids. Using immunoSEQ multiplex PCR, the repertoire was profiled, and TCRdb retains in-frame clones only, with some absent. The repertoire consists of 120,000 or so clones, with around nine tenths occurring once and the leading ten covering about 12%. The source was peripheral blood, collected approximately 72 weeks after starting pembrolizumab. The sequence was collected from an adult with mismatch repair-deficient cancer. The chain links TRBV30 to TRBJ2-3, with a tentative D call TRBD2 (6 bases). CDR3: CAWTGVSRDTQYF. CDR3 DNA: TGTGCCTGGACGGGAGTTTCCCGCGATACGCAGTATTTT.